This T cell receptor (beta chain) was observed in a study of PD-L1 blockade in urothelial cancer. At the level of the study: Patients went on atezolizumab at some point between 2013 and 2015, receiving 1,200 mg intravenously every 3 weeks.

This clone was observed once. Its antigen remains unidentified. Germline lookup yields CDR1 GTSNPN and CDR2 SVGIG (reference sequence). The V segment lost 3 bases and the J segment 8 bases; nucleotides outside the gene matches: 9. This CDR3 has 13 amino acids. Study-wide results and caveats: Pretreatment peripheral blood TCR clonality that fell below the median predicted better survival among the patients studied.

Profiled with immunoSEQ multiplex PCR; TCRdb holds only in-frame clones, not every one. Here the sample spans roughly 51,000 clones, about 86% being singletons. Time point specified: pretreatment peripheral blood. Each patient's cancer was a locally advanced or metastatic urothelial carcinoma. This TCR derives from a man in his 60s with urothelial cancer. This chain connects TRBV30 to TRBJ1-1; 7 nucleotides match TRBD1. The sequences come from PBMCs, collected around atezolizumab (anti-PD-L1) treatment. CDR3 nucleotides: TGTGCCTGGAGGAGGTCCGGGACAGCCGAAGCTTTCTTT. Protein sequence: CAWRRSGTAEAFF.